The present TCR beta chain was sequenced within a study of blood T cells in healthy people across ages. V was trimmed by 1 base and J by 2 bases, leaving 17 bases between them. This CDR3 contains 17 residues. Per germline, CDR1 MNHEY and CDR2 SMNVEV (reference sequence). Of note for this clonotype: The antigen is unknown.

The authors drew about 10 milliliters of peripheral blood from each donor. Study conclusions and caveats: The long-lived group displayed more naive CD4+ cells, plus higher diversity, than the aged donors did. TCR beta diversity tracked closely with naive T cell percentage.

The use of a sample-barcoded 5' primer and a J-beta primer mix characterized a second PCR of roughly 7 to 11 cycles. Tagging of each cDNA molecule was performed by a template-switch adaptor with 12 random nucleotides. TCRdb ran MiXCR on the 5' RACE reads and lists one entry per CDR3 protein. The sample yields about 680,000 distinct CDR3 sequences, 49% seen once. The TCR sequence derives from a woman aged 55-70 years in good health. Sequencing was carried out using blood. This rearrangement joins TRBV27 to TRBJ2-5; D may match TRBD1 or TRBD2 (5 bases each). CDR3 in amino acids: CASSLYPGTAVQETQYF. The CDR3 nucleotides read TGTGCCAGCAGTTTATACCCCGGGACGGCAGTACAAGAGACCCAGTACTTC.